This entry concerns a single T cell receptor (beta chain). Only in-frame clones appear in the TCRdb table, and some are missing; sequencing was by immunoSEQ multiplex PCR. The sample yields under 200,000 clones, less than 90% seen once. This CDR3 comprises 15 residues. Germline CDR1 is KGHSH and CDR2 is LQKENI. With 1 base removed from V and 6 bases from J, the gap between germline ends came to 13 bases. The data stem from a study of blood T cell repertoires in COVID-19. Overall study context: COVID-19 samples, acute and convalescent, were from the United States, Italy and Spain. T cells, B-cell-depleted T cells, or PBMCs supplied cDNA or gDNA.

This chain connects TRBV18 to TRBJ2-1; no reliable D call. The specimen was peripheral blood. This TCR was recovered from a young man with active or convalescent COVID-19. The CDR3 DNA is TGTGCCAGCTCACCACGTAGAACAGAAAGCAATGAGCAGTTCTTC. It codes for CASSPRRTESNEQFF. Drawing the rest from reference TRBV18 and TRBJ2-1, the complete variable domain is NAGVMQNPRHLVRRRGQEARLRCSPMKGHSHVYWYRQLPEEGLKFMVYLQKENIIDESGMPKERFSAEFPKEGPSILRIQQVVRGDSAAYFCASSPRRTESNEQFFGPGTRLTVL.